The rows below give T cell receptor beta chains drawn from one sample of a study of a mutant IDH1 vaccine in newly diagnosed glioma. For these TCRs, the target antigens are not known. The data were produced by immunoSEQ multiplex PCR, yet TCRdb's version contains in-frame clones alone and is incomplete. The profile shows about 58,000 clones, around 84% of them singletons. The input for sequencing was PBMCs, taken from a glioma patient whose treatment included an IDH1 peptide vaccine. These receptors came from a woman aged 50 to 60 with glioma. Each CDR3 is given with its conserved first and last residue. A D gene is named only where the DNA matches it firmly. Clone size is shown for a subset of rows, as once, few, many or a class of expanded clone.

j_gene	abundance	len	v_gene	d_gene	CDR3nt	CDR3aa
TRBJ1-2	NA	15	TRBV7-2	TRBD1	TGTGCCAGCAGCTTAGCACAGGGGCTTAACTATGGCTACACCTTC	CASSLAQGLNYGYTF
TRBJ1-4	once	15	TRBV30	TRBD1	TGTGCCTGGAACCGCCGGACAGGGAATTATGAAAAACTGTTTTTT	CAWNRRTGNYEKLFF
TRBJ1-6	NA	13	TRBV19	NA	TGTGCCAGTAGTAGCGGGTATAATTCACCCCTCCACTTT	CASSSGYNSPLHF
TRBJ2-1	NA	15	TRBV5-1	TRBD2	TGCGCCAGCAGCCTGACGGGGGGGCCGGTCAATGAGCAGTTCTTC	CASSLTGGPVNEQFF
TRBJ1-1	few	14	TRBV11-2	NA	TGTGCCAGCGGGCCGAGCCGACAGAACACTGAAGCTTTCTTT	CASGPSRQNTEAFF
TRBJ1-5	few	13	TRBV7-2	NA	TGTGCCAGCAGCTTAGAGGGCACGAAGCCCCAGCATTTT	CASSLEGTKPQHF
TRBJ1-5	NA	13	TRBV18	NA	TGTGCCAGCTCACCGGGGCCAGATCAGCCCCAGCATTTT	CASSPGPDQPQHF
TRBJ1-6	once	18	TRBV7-8	NA	TGTGCCAGCAGCTTTCGGGACGGTTTCTCCTCCTATAATTCACCCCTCCACTTT	CASSFRDGFSSYNSPLHF
TRBJ1-1	NA	15	TRBV30	TRBD1	TGTGCCTGGAGTCGATCAGGGGGCGGTCGGACTGAAGCTTTCTTT	CAWSRSGGGRTEAFF
TRBJ2-2	NA	13	TRBV19	TRBD1	TGTGCCCTCCAACACAGGGGCACCGGGGAGCTGTTTTTT	CALQHRGTGELFF
TRBJ1-1	NA	12	TRBV7-9	NA	TGTGCCAGCAGCTACGTGAACACTGAAGCTTTCTTT	CASSYVNTEAFF
TRBJ1-4	once	14	TRBV25-1	NA	TGTGCCAGCAGTTTAGGGGCAGGGCCTGAAAAACTGTTTTTT	CASSLGAGPEKLFF
TRBJ2-3	NA	18	TRBV18	TRBD2	TGTGCCAGCTCACCCCTGGTCCTAGCGGGGGGGAGCACAGATACGCAGTATTTT	CASSPLVLAGGSTDTQYF
TRBJ2-7	NA	15	TRBV6-1	TRBD1	TGTGCCAGCAGGGGGACAGGGGGGAGCTCCTACGAGCAGTACTTC	CASRGTGGSSYEQYF
TRBJ2-1	NA	15	TRBV6-4	NA	TGTGCCAGCAGTGACGGAGAGGAAGGGGACAATGAGCAGTTCTTC	CASSDGEEGDNEQFF
TRBJ1-4	NA	15	TRBV7-9	TRBD1	TGTGCCAGCAGCTTAACAGGGGGCGGGGGTGAAAAACTGTTTTTT	CASSLTGGGGEKLFF
TRBJ1-1	NA	15	TRBV5-1	NA	TGCGCCAGCAGCTTGGAGTGGGGGGTGGGGACTGAAGCTTTCTTT	CASSLEWGVGTEAFF
TRBJ2-1	NA	15	TRBV6-5	NA	TGTGCCAGCAGTGGATACAGGGATACCTACAATGAGCAGTTCTTC	CASSGYRDTYNEQFF
TRBJ1-5	NA	13	TRBV6-5	NA	TGTGCCAGCGGGGGAAGGGAAAATCAGCCCCAGCATTTT	CASGGRENQPQHF
TRBJ1-1	NA	12	TRBV5-1	NA	TGCGCTTCCCAAGGGTCGAACACTGAAGCTTTCTTT	CASQGSNTEAFF
TRBJ2-5	NA	17	TRBV9	TRBD2	TGTGCCAGCAGCGTGCAGCCACTAGCGGGGGGTGGTGAGACCCAGTACTTC	CASSVQPLAGGGETQYF
TRBJ2-5	NA	13	TRBV7-2	NA	TGTGCCAGCAGCTTGTGGGGCCCCGAGACCCAGTACTTC	CASSLWGPETQYF
TRBJ2-7	once	15	TRBV9	NA	TGTGCCAGCAGTCACAGGACAGCTTCAACTTACGAGCAGTACTTC	CASSHRTASTYEQYF
TRBJ2-5	NA	15	TRBV18	TRBD2	TGTGCCAGCTCACCCGCCGGCGGGGGACAAGAGACCCAGTACTTC	CASSPAGGGQETQYF
TRBJ2-7	NA	13	TRBV5-1	TRBD2	TGCGCCAGCAGTCCCGGGACTATATTTGAGCAGTACTTC	CASSPGTIFEQYF
TRBJ1-2	few	14	TRBV27	TRBD1	TGTGCCAGCAGTTCCCGTACCGACAGGGACGGCTACACCTTC	CASSSRTDRDGYTF
TRBJ2-4	NA	14	TRBV2	TRBD2	TGTGCCAGCAGTCTTTCAGGACTAGAAAACATTCAGTACTTC	CASSLSGLENIQYF
TRBJ1-2	NA	14	TRBV29-1	TRBD1	TGCAGCGTGGTACAGGGGGTCCCTAACTATGGCTACACCTTC	CSVVQGVPNYGYTF
TRBJ1-6	NA	13	TRBV30	NA	TGTGCCTGGAGTGTACAGGATAATTCACCCCTCCACTTT	CAWSVQDNSPLHF
TRBJ1-2	NA	15	TRBV7-3	TRBD1	TGTGCCAGCAGCTTATTAAGACAGGGGAGCTATGGCTACACCTTC	CASSLLRQGSYGYTF
TRBJ2-3	NA	14	TRBV7-2	TRBD2	TGTGCCAGCCGGCCAGGGGCGGGAGGAGATACGCAGTATTTT	CASRPGAGGDTQYF
TRBJ2-3	once	14	TRBV9	NA	TGTGCCAGCAGCGTAACGGGGGTCGCAGATACGCAGTATTTT	CASSVTGVADTQYF
TRBJ1-5	NA	14	TRBV18	NA	TGTGCCAGCTCACCGTGGGGAAGTAATCAGCCCCAGCATTTT	CASSPWGSNQPQHF
TRBJ2-7	medium-sized	14	TRBV28	NA	TGTGCCAGCAGCCGCTTGGCGGGGAGGTACGAGCAGTACTTC	CASSRLAGRYEQYF